A single sample is the source of the 23 T cell receptor beta chains below, sequenced in a study of T cell responses to AZD1222 COVID-19 vaccine. Assay used: immunoSEQ multiplex PCR; TCRdb lists only in-frame clones, some missing. The sample contains under 150,000 clones, over 85% of which appear only once. Specimen: peripheral blood, collected on day 0 of AZD1222 vaccination. These TCRs come from an adult in good health.

This clone has a single count. The chain recombines TRBV28 with TRBJ2-3; D is possibly TRBD2 (6 bases). The CDR3 extends over 14 amino acids. The V gene's germline CDR1 is MDHEN and CDR2 SYDVKM. V was trimmed by 2 bases and J by 8 bases, leaving 14 bases between them. CDR3 nucleotide sequence: TGTGCCAGCAGTTTAGGTGGGAGGATCCGTACGCAGTATTTT. Amino acids: CASSLGGRIRTQYF.

The chain combines TRBV20-1 with TRBJ1-5; unclear D gene. CDR3 length: 12 residues. V shed 3 bases and J shed 8 bases, with 11 bases lying between them. Germline lookup yields CDR1 DFQATT and CDR2 SNEGSKA (reference sequence). In DNA form, the CDR3 reads TGCAGTGCTAGTCGTGGGGAGGAGCCCCAGCATTTT. This encodes CSASRGEEPQHF.

The rearrangement links TRBV29-1 to TRBJ2-1, with 14 nucleotides matching TRBD2. The CDR3 totals 16 residues. Trimming took 6 bases from V and 8 from J; bases not matched to a gene: 12. Germline CDR1 and CDR2: SQVTM and ANQGSEA. CDR3 residues: CSVPRAGTSGRDEQFF. DNA of the CDR3: TGCAGCGTGCCCCGTGCCGGGACTAGCGGGAGAGATGAGCAGTTCTTC.

V and J are TRBV2 and TRBJ2-7; 11 positions agree with TRBD2. V was clipped by 6 bases and J by 0 bases; unmatched bases: 13. There are 18 residues in the CDR3. Germline values: CDR1 SNHLY, CDR2 FYNNEI. CDR3 loop: CASRIVVAGGPYSYEQYF. DNA for the CDR3: TGTGCCAGCAGGATTGTGGTAGCGGGAGGGCCCTACTCCTACGAGCAGTACTTC.

The CDR3 coding sequence is TGTGCCACCAGTGTAGGTATGGATGGTCAGCCCCAGCATTTT. Amino acids: CATSVGMDGQPQHF. The gene calls are TRBV24-1 and TRBJ1-5; the D is unclear. Germline V gene sequence: CDR1 KGHDR, CDR2 SFDVKD. The V gene lost 5 bases and the J gene lost 6 bases, with 13 bases spanning the gap. CDR3 length equals 14 residues.

In regard to this clone: Different DNA sequences within this sample yield the same CDR3. The V gene is TRBV28, the J gene TRBJ1-2, with D possibly being TRBD1 (6 bases). CDR1 and CDR2 from the germline V gene are MDHEN and SYDVKM. The CDR3 consists of 13 residues. Trimming cost V 5 bases and J 4 bases, with 11 bases left between them. CDR3 nucleotide sequence: TGTGCCAGCAGTCTTACAGGGTCCTATGGCTACACCTTC. Amino acid sequence: CASSLTGSYGYTF.

The V gene is TRBV7-8, the J gene TRBJ2-1; 10 bases fit TRBD2. CDR1 is SGHVS, CDR2 FQNEAQ, per germline. This CDR3 region has 15 residues. V lost 5 bases and J lost 6; bases outside the gene matches: 7. In DNA form, the CDR3 reads TGTGCCAGCAGCCTAAGCGGGAGGGAGTTCAATGAGCAGTTCTTC. Translating it yields CASSLSGREFNEQFF. Filled out from reference TRBV7-8 and TRBJ2-1, the complete variable domain reads GAGVSQSPRYKVAKRGQDVALRCDPISGHVSLFWYQQALGQGPEFLTYFQNEAQLDKSGLPSDRFFAERPEGSVSTLKIQRTQQEDSAVYLCASSLSGREFNEQFFGPGTRLTVL.

The gene calls are TRBV5-6 and TRBJ2-2; 12 bases match TRBD2. J lost 5 bases, V lost 4 bases, and 6 bases had no gene match. CDR3 size: 16 residues. Germline CDR1 is SGHDT and CDR2 is YYEEEE. CDR3 sequence: CASSKTSGSITGELFF. CDR3 in DNA: TGTGCCAGCAGCAAGACTAGCGGGAGCATTACCGGGGAGCTGTTTTTT.

This chain connects TRBV6-5 to TRBJ2-7; 10 bases fit TRBD2. J lost 1 base, V lost 6 bases, and 3 bases had no gene match. The CDR3 consists of 14 residues. The germline V gene encodes CDR1 MNHEY and CDR2 SVGAGI. CDR3 in amino acids: CASREREGSYEQYF. In DNA form, the CDR3 reads TGTGCCAGCAGGGAGCGGGAGGGGTCCTACGAGCAGTACTTC.

The rearrangement joins TRBV7-2 to TRBJ1-5; no firm D call. The CDR3 sequence is 14 residues long. The V gene's germline CDR1 is SGHTA and CDR2 FQGNSA. Trimming cost V 2 bases and J 2 bases, with 7 bases left between them. The CDR3 reads CASSLSHRNQPQHF. The DNA of the CDR3 is TGTGCCAGCAGCTTATCGCATCGCAATCAGCCCCAGCATTTT. Looking up the rest from reference TRBV7-2 and TRBJ1-5 gives the full variable domain: GAGVSQSPSNKVTEKGKDVELRCDPISGHTALYWYRQSLGQGLEFLIYFQGNSAPDKSGLPSDRFSAERTGGSVSTLTIQRTQQEDSAVYLCASSLSHRNQPQHFGDGTRLSIL.

The rearrangement links TRBV19 to TRBJ1-2, with unresolved D. This CDR3 contains 14 residues. CDR1 is LNHDA and CDR2 is SQIVND in the germline V gene (reference sequence). V lost 3 bases and J lost 3, with 11 bases in between. Here the CDR3 DNA reads TGTGCCAGTAGTATGACTACCTCTGACTATGGCTACACCTTC. It translates to CASSMTTSDYGYTF.

The chain links TRBV24-1 to TRBJ2-2; TRBD1 aligns across 7 bases. CDR1 is KGHDR, CDR2 SFDVKD, per germline. The V and J ends lost 0 bases and 1 base, in that order; junction bases with no gene match: 1. The CDR3 length is 16 residues. The CDR3 nucleotides are TGTGCCACCAGTGATTTGGGGACAGAGAACACCGGGGAGCTGTTTTTT. Translated, it gives CATSDLGTENTGELFF.

The chain combines TRBV5-1 with TRBJ2-2; D is possibly TRBD1 (5 bases). The germline V gene encodes CDR1 SGHRS and CDR2 YFSETQ. The CDR3 is made up of 14 amino acids. V lost 2 bases, J lost 1 base, and 6 bases lay in between. DNA of the CDR3: TGCGCCAGCAGCTTAGACAGGAACACCGGGGAGCTGTTTTTT. Translated: CASSLDRNTGELFF.

The chain uses TRBV5-4 and TRBJ2-7, with D possibly being TRBD1 (6 bases). The length of the CDR3 is 18 residues. With 0 bases removed from V and 0 bases from J, the gap between germline ends came to 19 bases. Germline lookup yields CDR1 SGHNT and CDR2 YYREEE (reference sequence). This chain's CDR3 is CASSLDRALGPSSYEQYF. Here the CDR3 DNA reads TGTGCCAGCAGCTTGGACAGGGCCCTAGGGCCCTCCTCCTACGAGCAGTACTTC.

The gene calls are TRBV19 and TRBJ1-5, with 10 bases identical to TRBD1. CDR1 is LNHDA and CDR2 is SQIVND in the germline V gene (reference sequence). The junction had 8 bases not matched to a gene; V was cut back by 4 bases and J by 5 bases. CDR3 length: 16 amino acids. CDR3 residues: CASSTRDRGGHQPQHF. The CDR3, as DNA: TGTGCCAGTAGTACCCGGGACAGGGGAGGGCATCAGCCCCAGCATTTT.

The rearrangement uses TRBV14 and TRBJ1-1; D not certain. The V gene lost 2 bases and the J gene lost 4 bases, with 8 bases spanning the gap. Germline lookup yields CDR1 SGHDN and CDR2 FVKESK. CDR3 length equals 13 residues. Here the CDR3 DNA reads TGTGCCAGCAGCCAAACGGGGTTCACTGAAGCTTTCTTT. Its protein is CASSQTGFTEAFF.

The genes are TRBV9 and TRBJ1-1; TRBD1 agrees at 9 bases. CDR1 and CDR2 (germline): SGDLS, YYNGEE. The CDR3 is made up of 15 amino acids. Trimming removed 3 bases from V and 0 bases from J; junction bases left unmatched: 3. CDR3 sequence: CASSAWTGVNTEAFF. Written as DNA, the CDR3 is TGTGCCAGCAGCGCGTGGACAGGGGTGAACACTGAAGCTTTCTTT.

The chain has TRBV29-1 and TRBJ1-1; D gene ambiguous. Trimming cost V 3 bases and J 1 base, with 9 bases left between them. The germline V gene encodes CDR1 SQVTM and CDR2 ANQGSEA. This CDR3 comprises 13 residues. The CDR3 DNA reads TGCAGCGTTGAGGGGTCGGGGAACACTGAAGCTTTCTTT. This encodes CSVEGSGNTEAFF.

The genes are TRBV6-6 and TRBJ1-3; D perhaps matches TRBD1 (5 bases). Germline V lookup: CDR1 MNHNY, CDR2 SVGAGI (reference sequence). There are 13 residues in the CDR3. V was shortened by 8 bases and J by 5 bases, with 13 bases between the two germline ends. The CDR3 DNA sequence: TGTGCCAGCTCCATGAGGGGACGAAACACCATATATTTT. This sequence encodes CASSMRGRNTIYF.

This clone was observed a handful of times. The V gene is TRBV5-1, the J gene TRBJ2-1, with 8 bases matching TRBD2. Germline loops: CDR1 SGHRS, CDR2 YFSETQ. The CDR3 extends over 16 amino acids. V was pared by 4 bases and J by 4 bases, with 10 bases of the junction left unmatched. Here the CDR3 reads CASSIASSGLYNEQFF. In nucleotides, the CDR3 is TGCGCCAGCAGCATCGCTTCTAGCGGGCTTTACAATGAGCAGTTCTTC.

The chain joins TRBV10-1 to TRBJ2-1; TRBD2 might be the D (6 bases). Trimming removed 0 bases from V and 5 bases from J, with 14 bases in between. This CDR3 comprises 16 residues. Per germline, CDR1 WNHNN and CDR2 SYGVQD (reference sequence). The CDR3, as DNA: TGCGCCAGCAGTGAGTCGACGGGAGACCTCAACAATGAGCAGTTCTTC. Its translation is CASSESTGDLNNEQFF.

The rearrangement links TRBV5-5 to TRBJ1-6; D ambiguous. Trimming pared 1 base from V and 5 bases from J, leaving 10 bases between. There are 15 residues in the CDR3. Germline V gene sequence: CDR1 SGHKS, CDR2 YYEKEE (reference sequence). The CDR3 is CASSLSGSNNSPLHF. Written as DNA, the CDR3 is TGTGCCAGCAGCTTGAGTGGGAGCAATAATTCACCCCTCCACTTT. Variable domain in full (rest from reference TRBV5-5 and TRBJ1-6): DAGVTQSPTHLIKTRGQQVTLRCSPISGHKSVSWYQQVLGQGPQFIFQYYEKEERGRGNFPDRFSARQFPNYSSELNVNALLLGDSALYLCASSLSGSNNSPLHFGNGTRLTVT.

V gene TRBV27 combines with J gene TRBJ2-6; 12 positions match TRBD2. The CDR3 consists of 17 residues. The trim removed 7 bases at V and 4 bases at J, leaving 8 bases unmatched. Germline lookup yields CDR1 MNHEY and CDR2 SMNVEV (reference sequence). The CDR3 DNA reads TGTGCCAGCACCAAACTAGCGGGAGGTATGGGGGCCAACGTCCTGACTTTC. Protein: CASTKLAGGMGANVLTF.